This T cell receptor beta chain was observed in a study of regulatory T cells in long-lasting Graves disease. Assembly of TCR beta libraries relied on iRepertoire HTBI primers together with Arm-PCR of CDR3 regions. MiXCR, run by TCRdb on the multiplex PCR reads, gives a single entry per CDR3 protein. The sample carries more than 400,000 distinct CDR3 sequences, approximately 16% recorded once. This clonotype was detected a few times. Trimming shortened V by 1 base and J by 4 bases, and 10 bases separated the two germline ends. The germline gives CDR1 MNHEY, CDR2 SVGAGI. This CDR3 region has 15 residues. Time point indicated: newly diagnosed GD, antithyroid drugs for less than 3 months. RNA isolated from PBMCs was used to make the TCR library. The sample was also linked to a second study, of T cells in Graves' hyperthyroidism and ophthalmopathy. From that report: The study defined stable Graves' hyperthyroidism as no ophthalmopathy progression within 18 months. Patients showing uncontrolled infection, other autoimmune disease, pregnancy or lactation were ineligible. In the first-round RT-PCR of the TCR CDR3, the HTBI primer set was used.

Sequenced material: peripheral blood mononuclear cells (PBMCs), taken at new diagnosis, from a patient treated with antithyroid drugs. This chain uses TRBV6-5 with TRBJ2-2, with D perhaps matching TRBD1 or TRBD2 (5 bases each). This clonotype originated in a woman aged 25 to 39 with Graves disease. This chain's CDR3 is CASSYWSGSTGELFF. Here the CDR3 DNA reads TGTGCCAGCAGTTACTGGTCAGGGAGCACCGGGGAGCTGTTTTTT.